A single sample is the source of the 20 T cell receptor beta chains below, sequenced in a study of blood T cell repertoires in COVID-19. Data came from immunoSEQ multiplex PCR; TCRdb stores just in-frame clones and leaves some out. The sample lists 150,000 to 200,000 clones; roughly four fifths were seen once. Sequenced: peripheral blood. These receptors came from a human donor with acute or convalescent COVID-19. The donor label of this sample is uncertain.

This chain uses TRBV5-5 with TRBJ1-1; 8 nucleotides line up with TRBD1. Germline CDR1 SGHKS, CDR2 YYEKEE (reference sequence). This CDR3 has 20 amino acids. V dropped 4 bases and J dropped 0; count of bases not matched to a gene: 20. The CDR3 DNA sequence: TGTGCCAGCAGCGCGAATACCCTACAGGGGGTACACCTCATGAACACTGAAGCTTTCTTT. This translates into CASSANTLQGVHLMNTEAFF.

The CDR3 reads CASSLESLSIADTQYF. CDR3 in DNA: TGCGCCAGCAGCTTGGAGAGCCTTAGCATCGCAGATACGCAGTATTTT. The J gene is TRBJ2-3, the V gene TRBV5-1; D call uncertain. Germline lookup yields CDR1 SGHRS and CDR2 YFSETQ. The CDR3 sequence is 16 residues long. The V gene lost 0 bases and the J gene lost 4 bases, with 15 bases spanning the gap.

The gene calls are TRBV6-5 and TRBJ1-1; D gene unclear. Per germline, CDR1 MNHEY and CDR2 SVGAGI. Trimming cost V 1 base and J 4 bases, with 7 bases left between them. The CDR3 extends over 13 amino acids. The CDR3 DNA reads as TGTGCCAGCAGTTACTACCCCGGCACTGAAGCTTTCTTT. Amino acid sequence: CASSYYPGTEAFF.

This clone was observed a single time. The chain uses TRBV7-2 and TRBJ2-1, with 11 nucleotides matching TRBD2. The CDR3 has 15 amino acids. Germline trimming cut 7 bases from V and 6 bases from J; bases unmatched to any gene: 8. CDR1 is SGHTA, CDR2 FQGNSA, per germline. CDR3 protein: CASTKGLAETNEQFF. The CDR3 region has the DNA TGTGCCAGCACTAAGGGACTAGCGGAAACCAATGAGCAGTTCTTC. The whole variable domain, filled in from reference TRBV7-2 and TRBJ2-1, reads GAGVSQSPSNKVTEKGKDVELRCDPISGHTALYWYRQSLGQGLEFLIYFQGNSAPDKSGLPSDRFSAERTGGSVSTLTIQRTQQEDSAVYLCASTKGLAETNEQFFGPGTRLTVL.

A single count supports this clone. The chain recombines TRBV3-1 (or the pseudogene TRBV3-2) with TRBJ1-2; perhaps TRBD1 as D (6 bases). Looked up from germline, CDR1 is LGHDT and CDR2 is YNNKEL (reference sequence). The ends were cut back, 3 bases at V and 6 bases at J, with 17 bases in the middle. CDR3 size: 15 residues. The CDR3 bases are TGTGCCAGCAGCCAGGGGGCGGAGAAAGGCAATGGCTACACCTTC. Its protein is CASSQGAEKGNGYTF.

CDR3 loop: CASRSQQGLPYGYTF. The DNA for the CDR3 is TGCGCCAGCAGGTCGCAGCAGGGCCTTCCCTATGGCTACACCTTC. The rearrangement joins TRBV5-1 to TRBJ1-2; a possible D gene is TRBD1 (5 bases). The CDR3 spans 15 residues. Trimming took 5 bases from V and 4 from J, leaving 18 bases between them. Germline CDR1 SGHRS, CDR2 YFSETQ. Filled out from reference TRBV5-1 and TRBJ1-2, the complete variable domain reads KAGVTQTPRYLIKTRGQQVTLSCSPISGHRSVSWYQQTPGQGLQFLFEYFSETQRNKGNFPGRFSGRQFSNSRSEMNVSTLELGDSALYLCASRSQQGLPYGYTFGSGTRLTVV.

In DNA, the CDR3 is TGTGCCAGTAAGAGGTCGTGGGATTCACCCCTCCACTTT. Its translation: CASKRSWDSPLHF. The chain uses TRBV19 and TRBJ1-6; D not certain. CDR3 size: 13 residues. V was clipped by 7 bases and J by 8 bases, with 12 bases between them. Germline values: CDR1 LNHDA, CDR2 SQIVND (reference sequence).

Turning to this clone: Other DNA sequences within the sample encode an identical CDR3. The J gene is TRBJ2-7, the V gene TRBV18, with D maybe TRBD1 (6 bases). Per germline, CDR1 KGHSH and CDR2 LQKENI. V was pared by 3 bases and J by 2 bases, with 8 bases between. The CDR3 extends over 13 amino acids. The CDR3 sequence is CASSPGQTYEQYF. In DNA form, the CDR3 reads TGTGCCAGCTCACCCGGACAGACCTACGAGCAGTACTTC.

The V call is TRBV21-1, the J call TRBJ1-5; the D segment call TRBD1 is taken from the table without a DNA check. TRBV21-1 is a documented pseudogene. This CDR3 has 16 residues. CDR3 nucleotide sequence: TGTGCCAGCAGCCGGGCGGGGGACAGGGGGCGGCAGCCCCAGCATTTT. As protein: CASSRAGDRGRQPQHF.

The CDR3 DNA reads as TGCGCCAGCAGCTCCCAAACAGGGTCTAGCGAGACCCAGTACTTC. Protein: CASSSQTGSSETQYF. The rearrangement uses TRBV5-1 and TRBJ2-5; weak D call: TRBD1 (6 bases). The V gene's germline CDR1 is SGHRS and CDR2 YFSETQ. V was pared by 3 bases and J by 5 bases, with 17 bases between. The CDR3 is made up of 15 amino acids. Full variable domain (rest looked up from reference TRBV5-1 and TRBJ2-5): KAGVTQTPRYLIKTRGQQVTLSCSPISGHRSVSWYQQTPGQGLQFLFEYFSETQRNKGNFPGRFSGRQFSNSRSEMNVSTLELGDSALYLCASSSQTGSSETQYFGPGTRLLVL.

The rearrangement joins TRBV12-3 or TRBV12-4 to TRBJ1-1, with 7 nucleotides matching TRBD1. V shed 10 bases, J shed 5 bases, and the junction held 10 bases outside the gene matches. The CDR3 sequence is 13 residues long. The CDR3 loop reads CANERIQGTEAFF. CDR3 bases: TGTGCCAACGAGAGGATACAGGGGACTGAAGCTTTCTTT.

This chain connects TRBV19 to TRBJ1-5; TRBD1 aligns across 8 bases. Germline CDR1 reads LNHDA; CDR2 reads SQIVND (reference sequence). The CDR3 covers 15 residues. J lost 3 bases, V lost 5 bases, and 6 bases had no gene match. CDR3 residues: CASSFGQGTNQPQHF. The CDR3 coding sequence is TGTGCCAGTAGTTTCGGACAGGGCACCAATCAGCCCCAGCATTTT.

The rearrangement uses TRBV11-2 and TRBJ2-1, with D unresolved. Trimming took 3 bases from V and 0 from J, leaving 18 bases between them. CDR1 and CDR2 (germline): SGHAT, FQNNGV. The length of the CDR3 is 18 residues. CDR3 sequence (DNA): TGTGCCAGCAGCTTGAGACTTGGTGGCCCCGGCTCCTACAATGAGCAGTTCTTC. Amino acids: CASSLRLGGPGSYNEQFF.

This clone was counted only a few times. This rearrangement joins TRBV7-9 to TRBJ2-3; D call uncertain. CDR1 is SEHNR and CDR2 is FQNEAQ in the germline V gene (reference sequence). Between the trimmed V and J ends, which lost 6 bases and 4 bases, there was a span of 8 bases. CDR3 length: 12 residues. DNA for the CDR3: TGTGCCAGCAGTGGTGGAGCAGATACGCAGTATTTT. This codes for CASSGGADTQYF.

This clone appeared a single time. The chain links TRBV7-3 to TRBJ2-1; tentative D call: TRBD1 (6 bases). Germline V lookup: CDR1 SGHTA, CDR2 FQGTGA. Trimming pared 4 bases from V and 1 base from J, leaving 8 bases between. This CDR3 has 14 residues. This chain's CDR3 is CASSSTGSYNEQFF. The DNA of the CDR3 is TGTGCCAGCAGCTCGACAGGTTCCTACAATGAGCAGTTCTTC.

This clone was counted a single time. The J gene is TRBJ1-6, the V gene TRBV9; 10 positions agree with TRBD1. With V trimmed by 3 bases and J by 5 bases, 2 bases remained unmatched. The CDR3 loop spans 15 amino acids. The V gene's germline CDR1 is SGDLS and CDR2 YYNGEE. This chain's CDR3 is CASSAGTGDNSPLHF. Here the CDR3 DNA reads TGTGCCAGCAGCGCCGGGACAGGGGATAATTCACCCCTCCACTTT.

This clone occurred once. CDR3 residues: CASSFRGLDTEAFF. CDR3 nucleotide sequence: TGTGCCAGCAGTTTCCGGGGGTTGGACACTGAAGCTTTCTTT. The chain employs TRBV27 and TRBJ1-1; maybe TRBD1 (5 bases). Germline CDR1 reads MNHEY; CDR2 reads SMNVEV (reference sequence). CDR3 length: 14 amino acids. V was clipped by 3 bases and J by 3 bases, with 11 bases between them.

The V gene is TRBV5-1, the J gene TRBJ2-7, with D possibly matching TRBD1 (5 bases). Between the trimmed V and J ends, which lost 5 bases and 2 bases, there was a span of 20 bases. The CDR3 covers 16 residues. Germline V lookup: CDR1 SGHRS, CDR2 YFSETQ. CDR3 region: CASSSPRTPKTYEQYF. The CDR3 DNA reads as TGCGCCAGCAGTTCCCCCCGGACACCGAAAACCTACGAGCAGTACTTC.

The CDR3 loop is CASSLDRSSGTEAFF. The CDR3 bases are TGCGCCAGCAGCTTGGACCGATCCTCGGGGACTGAAGCTTTCTTT. This rearrangement joins TRBV5-1 to TRBJ1-1, with D unclear. V lost 0 bases and J 5 bases, leaving 14 bases between the germline ends. CDR3 length: 15 amino acids. The germline V gene has CDR1 SGHRS and CDR2 YFSETQ.

This clone occurred once. The chain links TRBV19 to TRBJ2-2, with unresolved D. Between the trimmed V and J ends, which lost 5 bases and 1 base, there was a span of 8 bases. Germline V gene lookup returns CDR1 LNHDA and CDR2 SQIVND (reference sequence). CDR3 length: 14 residues. CDR3 protein: CASSGTGNTGELFF. CDR3 nucleotide sequence: TGTGCCAGTAGTGGTACGGGGAACACCGGGGAGCTGTTTTTT.